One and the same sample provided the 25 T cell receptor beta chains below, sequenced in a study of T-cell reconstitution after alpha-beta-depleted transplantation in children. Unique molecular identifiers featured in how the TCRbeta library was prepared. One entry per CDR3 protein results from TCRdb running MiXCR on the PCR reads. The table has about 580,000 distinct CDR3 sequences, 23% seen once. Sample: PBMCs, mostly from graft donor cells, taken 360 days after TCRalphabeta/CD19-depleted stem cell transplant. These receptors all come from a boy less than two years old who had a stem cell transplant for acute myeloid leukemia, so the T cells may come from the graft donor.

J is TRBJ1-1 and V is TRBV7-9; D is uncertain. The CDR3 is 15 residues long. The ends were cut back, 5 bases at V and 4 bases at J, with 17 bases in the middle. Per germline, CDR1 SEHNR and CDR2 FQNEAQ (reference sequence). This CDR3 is CASSGRGPGFTEAFF. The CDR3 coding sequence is TGTGCCAGCAGCGGACGAGGTCCGGGGTTCACTGAAGCTTTCTTT.

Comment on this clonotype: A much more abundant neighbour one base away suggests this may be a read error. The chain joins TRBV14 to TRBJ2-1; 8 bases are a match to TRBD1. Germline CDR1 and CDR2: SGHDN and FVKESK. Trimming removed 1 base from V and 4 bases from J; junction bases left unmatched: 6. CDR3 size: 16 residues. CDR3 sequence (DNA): TGTGCCAGCAGCCAAGGGGGGGACAGGAGGTACAATGAGCAGTTCTTC. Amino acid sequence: CASSQGGDRRYNEQFF.

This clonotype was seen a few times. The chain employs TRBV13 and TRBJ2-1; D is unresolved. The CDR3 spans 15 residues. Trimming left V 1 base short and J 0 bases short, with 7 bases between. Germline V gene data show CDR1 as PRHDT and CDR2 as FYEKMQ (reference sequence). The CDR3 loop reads CASSLEAYSYNEQFF. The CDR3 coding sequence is TGTGCCAGCAGCTTAGAGGCCTACTCCTACAATGAGCAGTTCTTC.

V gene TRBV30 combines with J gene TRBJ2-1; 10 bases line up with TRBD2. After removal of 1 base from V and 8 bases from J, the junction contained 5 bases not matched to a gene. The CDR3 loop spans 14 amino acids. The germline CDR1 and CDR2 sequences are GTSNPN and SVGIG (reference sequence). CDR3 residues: CAWSAAGGLDEQFF. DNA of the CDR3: TGTGCCTGGAGTGCAGCGGGGGGGCTTGATGAGCAGTTCTTC.

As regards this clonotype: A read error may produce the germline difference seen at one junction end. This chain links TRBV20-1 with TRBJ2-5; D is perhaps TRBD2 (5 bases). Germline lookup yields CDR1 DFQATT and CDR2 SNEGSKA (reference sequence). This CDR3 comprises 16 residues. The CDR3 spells CCARDLWGVVQETQYF. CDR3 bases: TGCTGTGCTAGAGATTTGTGGGGAGTCGTACAAGAGACCCAGTACTTC.

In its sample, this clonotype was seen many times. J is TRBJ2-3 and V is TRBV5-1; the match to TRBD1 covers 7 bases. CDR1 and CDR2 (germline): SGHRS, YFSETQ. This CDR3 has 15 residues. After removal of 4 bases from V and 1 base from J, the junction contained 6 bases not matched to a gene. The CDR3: CASSAGGTGTDTQYF. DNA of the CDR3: TGCGCCAGCAGCGCAGGGGGAACAGGCACAGATACGCAGTATTTT.

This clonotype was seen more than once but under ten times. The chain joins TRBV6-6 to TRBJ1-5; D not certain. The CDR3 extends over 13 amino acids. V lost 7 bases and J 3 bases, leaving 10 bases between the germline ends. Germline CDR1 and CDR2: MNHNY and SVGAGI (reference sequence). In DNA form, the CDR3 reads TGTGCCAGCAAGAGGTTCAACAATCAGCCCCAGCATTTT. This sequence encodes CASKRFNNQPQHF.

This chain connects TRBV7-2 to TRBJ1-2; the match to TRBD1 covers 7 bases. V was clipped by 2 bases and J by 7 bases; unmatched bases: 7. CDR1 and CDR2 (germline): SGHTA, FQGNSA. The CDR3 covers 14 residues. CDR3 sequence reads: CASSLTGQLPGYTF. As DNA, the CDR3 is TGTGCCAGCAGCTTAACGGGACAGCTTCCTGGCTACACCTTC.

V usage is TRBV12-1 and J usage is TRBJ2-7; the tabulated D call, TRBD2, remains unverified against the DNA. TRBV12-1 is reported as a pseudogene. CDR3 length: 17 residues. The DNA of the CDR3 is TGTGCCAGCAGCTTTTTATTCCCCGGACTGACTCGAGATGAGCAGTACTTC. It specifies CASSFLFPGLTRDEQYF.

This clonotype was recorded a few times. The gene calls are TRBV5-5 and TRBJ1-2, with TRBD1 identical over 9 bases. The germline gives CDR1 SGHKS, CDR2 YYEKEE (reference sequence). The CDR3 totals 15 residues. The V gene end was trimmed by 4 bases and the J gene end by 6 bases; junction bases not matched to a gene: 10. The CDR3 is CASSSPGQGPNGYTF. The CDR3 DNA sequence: TGTGCCAGCAGCAGCCCTGGACAGGGGCCAAATGGCTACACCTTC.

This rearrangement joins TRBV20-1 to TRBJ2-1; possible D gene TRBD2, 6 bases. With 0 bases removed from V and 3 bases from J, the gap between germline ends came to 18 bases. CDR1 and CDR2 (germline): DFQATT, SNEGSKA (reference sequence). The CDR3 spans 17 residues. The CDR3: CSARERGGQGLYNEQFF. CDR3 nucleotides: TGCAGTGCTAGAGAGCGGGGAGGTCAGGGTCTCTACAATGAGCAGTTCTTC.

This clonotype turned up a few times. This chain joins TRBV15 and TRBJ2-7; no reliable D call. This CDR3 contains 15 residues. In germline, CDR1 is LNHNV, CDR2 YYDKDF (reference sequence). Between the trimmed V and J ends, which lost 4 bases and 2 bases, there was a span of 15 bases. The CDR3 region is CATSIRLARTYEQYF. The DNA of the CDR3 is TGTGCCACCAGCATACGGCTCGCCCGGACCTACGAGCAGTACTTC.

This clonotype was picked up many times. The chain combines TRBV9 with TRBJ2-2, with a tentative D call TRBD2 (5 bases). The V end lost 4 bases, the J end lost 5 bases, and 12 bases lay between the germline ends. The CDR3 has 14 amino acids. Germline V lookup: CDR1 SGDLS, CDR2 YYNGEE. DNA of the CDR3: TGTGCCAGCAGCAAGGGTTGGAGGACCGGGGAGCTGTTTTTT. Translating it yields CASSKGWRTGELFF. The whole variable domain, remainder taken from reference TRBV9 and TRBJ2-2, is DSGVTQTPKHLITATGQRVTLRCSPRSGDLSVYWYQQSLDQGLQFLIQYYNGEERAKGNILERFSAQQFPDLHSELNLSSLELGDSALYFCASSKGWRTGELFFGEGSRLTVL.

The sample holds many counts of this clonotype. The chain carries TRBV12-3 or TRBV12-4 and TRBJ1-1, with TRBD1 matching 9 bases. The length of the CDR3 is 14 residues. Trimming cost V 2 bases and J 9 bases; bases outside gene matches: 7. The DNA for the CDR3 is TGTGCCAGCAGTTTACTAGGACAGGGGAGGAAAGCTTTCTTT. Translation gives CASSLLGQGRKAFF.

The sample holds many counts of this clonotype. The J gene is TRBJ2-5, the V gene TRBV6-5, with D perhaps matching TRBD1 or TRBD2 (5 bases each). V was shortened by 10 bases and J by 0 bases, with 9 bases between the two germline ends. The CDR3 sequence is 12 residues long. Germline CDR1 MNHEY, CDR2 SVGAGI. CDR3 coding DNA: TGTGCCACCCGGGGCTACCAAGAGACCCAGTACTTC. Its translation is CATRGYQETQYF.

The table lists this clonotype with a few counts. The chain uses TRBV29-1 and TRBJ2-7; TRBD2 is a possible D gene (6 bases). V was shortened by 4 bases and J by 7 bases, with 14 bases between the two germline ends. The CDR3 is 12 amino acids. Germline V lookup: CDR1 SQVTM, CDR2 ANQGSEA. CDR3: CSVGTLAGEQYV. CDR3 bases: TGCAGCGTTGGGACCCTGGCGGGAGAGCAGTACGTC.

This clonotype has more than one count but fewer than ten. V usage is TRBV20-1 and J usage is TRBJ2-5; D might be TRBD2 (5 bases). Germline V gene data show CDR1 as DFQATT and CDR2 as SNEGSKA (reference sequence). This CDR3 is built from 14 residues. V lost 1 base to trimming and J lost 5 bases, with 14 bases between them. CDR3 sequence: CSARGPIRGETQYF. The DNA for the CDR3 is TGCAGTGCTAGAGGGCCTATTAGAGGGGAGACCCAGTACTTC.

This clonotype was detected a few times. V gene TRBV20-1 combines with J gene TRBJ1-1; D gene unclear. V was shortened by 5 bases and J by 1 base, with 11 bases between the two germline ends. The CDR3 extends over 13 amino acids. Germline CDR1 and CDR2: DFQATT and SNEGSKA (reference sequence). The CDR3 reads CSAPRVRNTEAFF. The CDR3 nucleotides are TGCAGTGCTCCGAGGGTCAGGAACACTGAAGCTTTCTTT.

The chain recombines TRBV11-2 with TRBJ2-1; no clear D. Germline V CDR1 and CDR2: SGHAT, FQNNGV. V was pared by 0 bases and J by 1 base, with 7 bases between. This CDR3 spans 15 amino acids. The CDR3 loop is CASSLDLGSYNEQFF. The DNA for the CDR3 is TGTGCCAGCAGCTTAGACCTAGGGTCCTACAATGAGCAGTTCTTC.

CDR3 sequence (DNA): TGTGCCAGCAGCTTCTTGTCGACTAGCGGGGGGTATACGCAGTATTTT. Encoded protein: CASSFLSTSGGYTQYF. The V and J genes are TRBV11-2 and TRBJ2-3, with 13 positions matching TRBD2. The CDR3 covers 16 residues. V was pared by 3 bases and J by 7 bases, with 7 bases of the junction left unmatched. Germline V CDR1 and CDR2: SGHAT, FQNNGV.

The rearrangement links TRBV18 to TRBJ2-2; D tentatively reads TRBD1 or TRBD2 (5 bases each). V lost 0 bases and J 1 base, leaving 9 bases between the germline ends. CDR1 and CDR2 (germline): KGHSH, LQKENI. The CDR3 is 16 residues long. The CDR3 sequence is CASSPPGTGNTGELFF. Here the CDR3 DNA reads TGTGCCAGCTCACCACCCGGGACGGGGAACACCGGGGAGCTGTTTTTT.

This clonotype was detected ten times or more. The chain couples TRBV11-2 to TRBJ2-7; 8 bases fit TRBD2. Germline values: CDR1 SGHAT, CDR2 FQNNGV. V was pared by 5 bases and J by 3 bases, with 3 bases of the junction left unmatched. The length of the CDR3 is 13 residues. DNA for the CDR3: TGTGCCAGCAGCGCCGGGACTAGCTACGAGCAGTACTTC. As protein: CASSAGTSYEQYF.

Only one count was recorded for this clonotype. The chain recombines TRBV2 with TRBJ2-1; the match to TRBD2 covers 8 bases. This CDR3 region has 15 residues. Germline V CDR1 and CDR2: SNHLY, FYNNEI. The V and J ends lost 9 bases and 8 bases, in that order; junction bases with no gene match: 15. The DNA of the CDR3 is TGTGCCAGTAAGACTAGCGCGGGGTGGGACGATGAGCAGTTCTTC. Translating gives CASKTSAGWDDEQFF.

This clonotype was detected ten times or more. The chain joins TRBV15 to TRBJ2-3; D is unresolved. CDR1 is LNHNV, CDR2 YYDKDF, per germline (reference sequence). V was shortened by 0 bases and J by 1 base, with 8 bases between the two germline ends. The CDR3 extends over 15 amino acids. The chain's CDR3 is CATSRERRGTDTQYF. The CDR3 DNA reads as TGTGCCACCAGCAGAGAGCGTAGGGGCACAGATACGCAGTATTTT.

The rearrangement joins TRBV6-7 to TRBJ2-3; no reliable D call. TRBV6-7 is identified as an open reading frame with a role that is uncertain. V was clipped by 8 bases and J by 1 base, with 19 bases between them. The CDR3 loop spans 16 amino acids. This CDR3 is CASCPGEGDGTDTQYF. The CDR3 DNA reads TGTGCCAGCTGTCCTGGGGAAGGTGATGGCACAGATACGCAGTATTTT.